Each of the 14 T cell receptor beta chains below was sequenced from the same sample in a study of a mutant IDH1 vaccine in newly diagnosed glioma. This table comes from immunoSEQ multiplex PCR, and its TCRdb copy is limited to in-frame clones, with some not included. The sample includes some 15,000 clones, 95% seen only once; the top ten take more than 3.5%. The time point was: baseline, week 1 (first vaccination visit). Noted treatment: pre-vaccination baseline after standard-of-care therapy. The sample here was peripheral blood mononuclear cells (PBMCs), taken from a glioma patient treated with radiotherapy, temozolomide or both. Receptor source: a woman younger than 35 with glioma. Some clones in this sample may be carry-over from other donors' samples.

This clone was seen a single time. V gene TRBV7-3 combines with J gene TRBJ2-1; D is possibly TRBD2 (6 bases). From germline, CDR1 is SGHTA and CDR2 FQGTGA. The CDR3 spans 13 residues. V was cut by 4 bases and J by 5 bases, with 9 bases left in between. CDR3: CASSWDLDNEQFF. DNA for the CDR3: TGTGCCAGCAGCTGGGACTTGGACAATGAGCAGTTCTTC.

The genes are TRBV19 and TRBJ1-1; D uncertain. Germline values: CDR1 LNHDA, CDR2 SQIVND (reference sequence). The CDR3 spans 16 residues. The V end was cut by 6 bases, the J end by 0 bases, with 17 bases between. This CDR3 reads CASSWAGGPMNTEAFF. CDR3 nucleotides: TGTGCCAGTAGCTGGGCAGGAGGACCCATGAACACTGAAGCTTTCTTT.

This sequence joins TRBV15 and TRBJ2-6, with 8 bases that match TRBD2. CDR1 and CDR2 (germline): LNHNV, YYDKDF (reference sequence). Trimming removed 5 bases from V and 0 bases from J; junction bases left unmatched: 15. The CDR3 is 20 amino acids. CDR3 DNA sequence: TGTGCCACCAGCGGAGGAGGCCGGGGGGGTACTGTCTCTGGGGCCAACGTCCTGACTTTC. Protein product: CATSGGGRGGTVSGANVLTF.

The rearrangement joins TRBV19 to TRBJ2-3, with D perhaps TRBD2 (6 bases). Germline assignment: CDR1 LNHDA and CDR2 SQIVND (reference sequence). The CDR3 covers 15 residues. Trimming pared 1 base from V and 5 bases from J, leaving 13 bases between. The CDR3 sequence is CASSIVGSEGDTQYF. In nucleotides, the CDR3 is TGTGCCAGTAGTATAGTCGGGAGTGAGGGAGATACGCAGTATTTT.

The rearrangement joins TRBV7-2 to TRBJ1-1; a weak D match, TRBD1 (6 bases). The germline V gene has CDR1 SGHTA and CDR2 FQGNSA. V lost 4 bases and J lost 3, with 12 bases in between. This CDR3 spans 14 amino acids. CDR3 nucleotide sequence: TGTGCCAGCAGCTCCAGGGGTACCTACACTGAAGCTTTCTTT. Protein: CASSSRGTYTEAFF.

V and J are TRBV2 and TRBJ2-6; 8 bases are a match to TRBD1. The CDR3 length is 15 residues. V gave up 3 bases and J gave up 6 bases; unmatched junction bases: 4. From germline, CDR1 is SNHLY and CDR2 FYNNEI. In DNA, the CDR3 is TGTGCCAGCAGTGATAGGGGACAGGTGGCCAACGTCCTGACTTTC. Its translation: CASSDRGQVANVLTF.

The chain is built from TRBV5-6 and TRBJ1-2; a possible D gene is TRBD1 (6 bases). Trimming took 4 bases from V and 3 from J, leaving 10 bases between them. The germline CDR1 and CDR2 sequences are SGHDT and YYEEEE. The length of the CDR3 is 13 residues. The CDR3 sequence is CASSSWTDYGYTF. The CDR3 DNA reads TGTGCCAGCAGCAGTTGGACAGACTATGGCTACACCTTC.

The chain joins TRBV28 to TRBJ1-2, with a possible D match to TRBD1 (6 bases). Trimming shortened V by 3 bases and J by 2 bases, and 19 bases separated the two germline ends. Looked up from germline, CDR1 is MDHEN and CDR2 is SYDVKM. The CDR3 is 17 residues long. CDR3 nucleotide sequence: TGTGCCAGCAGTTTGAGGGGTGGCCGGGGGCGGAACTATGGCTACACCTTC. Amino acid sequence: CASSLRGGRGRNYGYTF.

The chain combines TRBV28 with TRBJ1-6; maybe TRBD1 (6 bases). The V and J ends lost 2 bases and 9 bases respectively, with 11 bases between them. The CDR3 is 14 residues long. Germline values: CDR1 MDHEN, CDR2 SYDVKM. CDR3 sequence reads: CASSLGQTLSPLHF. DNA for the CDR3: TGTGCCAGCAGTTTAGGACAGACCCTTTCACCCCTCCACTTT.

This rearrangement joins TRBV28 to TRBJ2-3, with TRBD1 identical over 8 bases. J lost 3 bases, V lost 7 bases, and 24 bases had no gene match. Looked up from germline, CDR1 is MDHEN and CDR2 is SYDVKM. The CDR3 runs to 20 residues. In DNA form, the CDR3 reads TGTGCCAGCATCCCTCTGGGGACAGGCTATCTCCTAAGGCGAACAGATACGCAGTATTTT. This codes for CASIPLGTGYLLRRTDTQYF.

This rearrangement joins TRBV7-9 to TRBJ1-4; the match to TRBD1 covers 7 bases. CDR3 size: 19 residues. Germline V gene data show CDR1 as SEHNR and CDR2 as FQNEAQ (reference sequence). V trimming: 1 base; J trimming: 8 bases; junction bases outside the gene matches: 19. Here the CDR3 DNA reads TGTGCCAGCAGCTTAGAAGATTTCGGTCCCGGGACAGAAATAGAAAAACTGTTTTTT. It translates to CASSLEDFGPGTEIEKLFF. The full variable domain, rest sourced from reference TRBV7-9 and TRBJ1-4, is DTGVSQNPRHKITKRGQNVTFRCDPISEHNRLYWYRQTLGQGPEFLTYFQNEAQLEKSRLLSDRFSAERPKGSFSTLEIQRTEQGDSAMYLCASSLEDFGPGTEIEKLFFGSGTQLSVL.

This clone was detected only once. V gene TRBV6-5 combines with J gene TRBJ1-2; D ambiguous. The length of the CDR3 is 13 residues. Deletions cut 8 bases from V and 2 bases from J, with 12 bases between. The germline V gene encodes CDR1 MNHEY and CDR2 SVGAGI. Written as DNA, the CDR3 is TGTGCCAGCTTCCCAAGCTGGAACTATGGCTACACCTTC. Translation: CASFPSWNYGYTF.

The V and J genes are TRBV7-9 and TRBJ1-4; TRBD1 aligns across 7 bases. This CDR3 region has 14 residues. Germline V gene data show CDR1 as SEHNR and CDR2 as FQNEAQ (reference sequence). Trimming took 2 bases from V and 14 from J; bases not matched to a gene: 11. The CDR3 loop is CASSLREQGPGLFF. The CDR3 nucleotides read TGTGCCAGCAGCTTACGTGAACAGGGGCCCGGTCTGTTTTTT.

The chain employs TRBV15 and TRBJ2-2; D unresolved. V lost 5 bases, J lost 2 bases, and 9 bases lay in between. The germline CDR1 and CDR2 sequences are LNHNV and YYDKDF (reference sequence). This CDR3 is built from 14 residues. CDR3 sequence: CATSPSQNTGELFF. Written as DNA, the CDR3 is TGTGCCACCAGCCCCTCTCAAAACACCGGGGAGCTGTTTTTT.